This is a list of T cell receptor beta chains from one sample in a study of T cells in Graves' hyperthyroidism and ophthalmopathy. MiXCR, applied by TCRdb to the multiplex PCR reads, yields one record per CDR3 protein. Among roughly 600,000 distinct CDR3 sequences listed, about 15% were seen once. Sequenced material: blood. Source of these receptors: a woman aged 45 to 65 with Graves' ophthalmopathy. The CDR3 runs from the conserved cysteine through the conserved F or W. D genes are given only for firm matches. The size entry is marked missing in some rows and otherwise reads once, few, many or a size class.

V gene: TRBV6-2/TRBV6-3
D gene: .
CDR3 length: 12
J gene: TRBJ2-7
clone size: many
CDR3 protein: CASSPRLGEQYF
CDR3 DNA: TGTGCCAGCAGTCCCCGCCTGGGGGAGCAGTACTTC

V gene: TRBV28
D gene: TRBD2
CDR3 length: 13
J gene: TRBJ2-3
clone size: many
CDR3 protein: CASTLGGTDTQYF
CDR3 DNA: TGTGCCAGCACCCTGGGAGGGACAGATACGCAGTATTTT

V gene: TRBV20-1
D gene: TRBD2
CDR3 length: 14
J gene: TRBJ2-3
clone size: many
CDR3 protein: CSTRLAGVVDTQYF
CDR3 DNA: TGCAGTACCCGGCTAGCGGGAGTTGTAGATACGCAGTATTTT

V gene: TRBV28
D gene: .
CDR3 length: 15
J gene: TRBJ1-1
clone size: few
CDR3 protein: CASSKRGAGVTEAFF
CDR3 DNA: TGTGCCAGCAGTAAAAGGGGGGCGGGGGTCACTGAAGCTTTCTTT

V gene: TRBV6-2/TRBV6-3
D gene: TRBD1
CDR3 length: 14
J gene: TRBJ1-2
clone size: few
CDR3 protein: CASSLSGGKDGYTF
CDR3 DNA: TGTGCCAGCAGTCTCTCAGGGGGCAAGGATGGCTACACCTTC

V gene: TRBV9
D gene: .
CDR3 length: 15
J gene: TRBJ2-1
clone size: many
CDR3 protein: CASSVRDQSYNEQFF
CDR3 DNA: TGTGCCAGCAGCGTCCGGGACCAATCCTACAATGAGCAGTTCTTC

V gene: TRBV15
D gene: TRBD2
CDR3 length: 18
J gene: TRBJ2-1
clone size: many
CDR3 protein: CATSRYPQREGSYNEQFF
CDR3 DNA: TGTGCCACCAGCAGATACCCCCAGCGGGAGGGATCGTACAATGAGCAGTTCTTC

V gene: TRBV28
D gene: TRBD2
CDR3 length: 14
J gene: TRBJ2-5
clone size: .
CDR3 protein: CASRGRARGETQYF
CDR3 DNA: TGTGCCAGCCGAGGGAGGGCCCGGGGGGAGACCCAGTACTTC

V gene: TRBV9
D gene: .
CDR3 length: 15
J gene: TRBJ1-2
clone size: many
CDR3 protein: CASSVDSRHSLGYTF
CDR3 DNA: TGTGCCAGCAGCGTAGATAGCAGGCATTCCCTAGGCTACACCTTC

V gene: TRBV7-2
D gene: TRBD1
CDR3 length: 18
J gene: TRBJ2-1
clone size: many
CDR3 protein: CASSLSGQGATAYNEQFF
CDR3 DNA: TGTGCCAGCAGCTTATCGGGACAGGGGGCGACCGCCTACAATGAGCAGTTCTTC

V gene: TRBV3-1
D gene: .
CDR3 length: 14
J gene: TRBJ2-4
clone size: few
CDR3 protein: CASRKLGDKNIQYF
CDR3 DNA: TGTGCCAGCAGGAAACTAGGTGACAAAAACATTCAGTACTTC

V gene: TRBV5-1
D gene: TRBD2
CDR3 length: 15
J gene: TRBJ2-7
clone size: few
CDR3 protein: CASSLTGTIGNEQYF
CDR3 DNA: TGCGCCAGCAGCCTTACCGGGACTATAGGGAACGAGCAGTACTTC

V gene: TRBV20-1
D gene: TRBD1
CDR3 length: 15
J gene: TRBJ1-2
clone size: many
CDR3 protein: CSASLAGTGRVGYTF
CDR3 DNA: TGCAGTGCTAGCCTAGCCGGGACAGGGAGGGTTGGCTACACCTTC

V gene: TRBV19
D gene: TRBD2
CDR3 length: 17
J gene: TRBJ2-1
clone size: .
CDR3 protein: CASSSSVLAVGRNEQFF
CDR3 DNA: TGTGCCAGTAGTTCCTCCGTCCTAGCCGTCGGGAGGAATGAGCAGTTCTTC

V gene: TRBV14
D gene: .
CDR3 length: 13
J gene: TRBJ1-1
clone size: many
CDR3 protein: CASSGSMNTEAFF
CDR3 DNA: TGTGCCAGCTCGGGTAGTATGAACACTGAAGCTTTCTTT

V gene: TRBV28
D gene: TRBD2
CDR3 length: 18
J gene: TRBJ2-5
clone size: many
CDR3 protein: CASSLRPGTSGVVKTQYF
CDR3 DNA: TGTGCCAGCAGTTTACGTCCCGGGACTAGCGGGGTCGTTAAGACCCAGTACTTC

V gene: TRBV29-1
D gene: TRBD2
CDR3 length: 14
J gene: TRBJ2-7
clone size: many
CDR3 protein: CSVDSSGGSYEQYF
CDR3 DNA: TGCAGCGTGGATTCTAGCGGGGGATCCTACGAGCAGTACTTC

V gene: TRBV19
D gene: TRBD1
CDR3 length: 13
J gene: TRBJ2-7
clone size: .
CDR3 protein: CASSNRGFYEQYF
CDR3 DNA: TGTGCCAGTAGTAACAGGGGGTTCTACGAGCAGTACTTC

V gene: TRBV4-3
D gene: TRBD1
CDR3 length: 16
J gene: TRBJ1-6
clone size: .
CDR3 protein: CASSQYPGQGDSPLHF
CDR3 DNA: TGCGCCAGCAGCCAGTACCCGGGACAGGGCGATTCACCCCTCCACTTT

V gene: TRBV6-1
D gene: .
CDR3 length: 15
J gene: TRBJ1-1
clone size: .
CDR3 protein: CASSLLGQFNRAAFF
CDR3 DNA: TGTGCCAGCAGCCTCCTCGGACAGTTTAATCGGGCGGCTTTCTTT

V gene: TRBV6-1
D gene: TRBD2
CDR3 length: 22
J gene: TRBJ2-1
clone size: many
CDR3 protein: CASSEIVLRGGTSGSSYNEQFF
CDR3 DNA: TGTGCCAGCAGTGAAATAGTCTTGCGGGGGGGGACTAGCGGGAGTTCCTACAATGAGCAGTTCTTC

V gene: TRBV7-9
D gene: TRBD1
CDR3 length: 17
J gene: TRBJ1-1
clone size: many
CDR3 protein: CASSATGTGLVGTEAFF
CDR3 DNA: TGTGCCAGCAGCGCCACCGGGACAGGGTTGGTTGGCACTGAAGCTTTCTTT

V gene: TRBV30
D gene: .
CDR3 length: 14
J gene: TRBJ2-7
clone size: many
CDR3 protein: CAWSGDSESYEQYF
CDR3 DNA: TGTGCCTGGAGTGGAGACAGTGAGTCCTACGAGCAGTACTTC

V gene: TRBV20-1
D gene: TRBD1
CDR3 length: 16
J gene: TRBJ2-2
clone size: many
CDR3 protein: CSARDPQGANTGELFF
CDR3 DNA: TGCAGTGCTAGAGATCCGCAGGGGGCGAACACCGGGGAGCTGTTTTTT

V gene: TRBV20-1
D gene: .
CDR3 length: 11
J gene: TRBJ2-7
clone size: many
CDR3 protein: CSASPSYEQYF
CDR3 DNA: TGCAGTGCTAGTCCGTCCTACGAGCAGTACTTC

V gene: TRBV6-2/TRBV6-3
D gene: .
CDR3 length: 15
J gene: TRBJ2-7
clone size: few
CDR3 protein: CASSLRLAKRSEQYF
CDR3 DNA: TGTGCCAGCAGTCTTCGACTCGCTAAGAGGAGCGAGCAGTACTTC

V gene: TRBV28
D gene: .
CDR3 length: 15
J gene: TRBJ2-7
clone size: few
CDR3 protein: CASSLRDVGSYEQYF
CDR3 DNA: TGTGCCAGCAGTTTACGGGACGTAGGGTCCTACGAGCAGTACTTC

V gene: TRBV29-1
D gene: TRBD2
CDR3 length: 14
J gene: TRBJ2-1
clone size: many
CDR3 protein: CSVVRLAGGNEQFF
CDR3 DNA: TGCAGCGTTGTGCGGCTAGCGGGAGGTAATGAGCAGTTCTTC

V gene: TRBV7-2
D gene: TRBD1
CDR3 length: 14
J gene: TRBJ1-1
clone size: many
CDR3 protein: CASRRTGPNTEAFF
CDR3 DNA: TGTGCCAGCAGGCGGACAGGGCCGAACACTGAAGCTTTCTTT

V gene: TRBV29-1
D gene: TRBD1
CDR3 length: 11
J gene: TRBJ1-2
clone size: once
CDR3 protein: CRADRVNGYTF
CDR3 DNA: TGCAGAGCGGACAGGGTAAATGGCTACACCTTC

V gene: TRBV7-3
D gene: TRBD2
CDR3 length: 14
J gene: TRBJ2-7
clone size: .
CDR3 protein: CASSPLAGAEEQYF
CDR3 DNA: TGTGCCAGCAGCCCACTAGCGGGAGCTGAAGAGCAGTACTTC

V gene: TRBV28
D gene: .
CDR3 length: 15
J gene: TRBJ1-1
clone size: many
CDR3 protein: CASSTIGTEDNEAFF
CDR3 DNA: TGTGCCAGCAGTACCATAGGGACGGAGGATAACGAAGCTTTCTTT

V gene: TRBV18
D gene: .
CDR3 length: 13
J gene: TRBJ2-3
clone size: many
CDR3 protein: CASSPLTGDTQYF
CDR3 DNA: TGTGCCAGCTCACCCCTGACAGGAGATACGCAGTATTTT

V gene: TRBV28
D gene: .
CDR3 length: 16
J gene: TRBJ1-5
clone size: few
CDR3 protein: CASGWVGKKSNQPQHF
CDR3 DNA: TGTGCCAGCGGGTGGGTGGGTAAAAAAAGCAATCAGCCCCAGCATTTT

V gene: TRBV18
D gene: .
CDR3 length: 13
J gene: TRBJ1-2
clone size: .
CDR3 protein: CASSPDRYYGYTF
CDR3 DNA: TGTGCCAGCTCACCAGACCGATACTATGGCTACACCTTC

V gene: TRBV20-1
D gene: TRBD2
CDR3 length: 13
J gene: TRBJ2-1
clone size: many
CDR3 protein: CSASPGTSDEQFF
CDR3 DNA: TGCAGTGCATCCCCCGGGACTAGCGACGAGCAGTTCTTC

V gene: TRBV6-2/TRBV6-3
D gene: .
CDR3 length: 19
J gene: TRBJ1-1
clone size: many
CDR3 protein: CASRGLSTTGTFFYTEAFF
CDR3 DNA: TGTGCCAGCAGGGGACTATCGACCACAGGGACTTTTTTCTACACTGAAGCTTTCTTT

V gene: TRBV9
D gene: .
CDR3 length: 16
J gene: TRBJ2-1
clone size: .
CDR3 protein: CASSFSGSRDYNEQFF
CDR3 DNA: TGTGCCAGCAGCTTTAGCGGTTCCCGGGATTACAATGAGCAGTTCTTC

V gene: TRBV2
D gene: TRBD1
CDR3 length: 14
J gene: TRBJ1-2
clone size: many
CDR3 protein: CASSEIGTDYGYTF
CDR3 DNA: TGTGCCAGCAGTGAAATCGGGACAGACTATGGCTACACCTTC

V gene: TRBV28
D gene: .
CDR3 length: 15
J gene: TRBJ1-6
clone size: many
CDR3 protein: CASSLISPDWFPLHF
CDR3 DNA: TGTGCCAGCAGCCTGATTTCACCCGACTGGTTTCCCCTCCACTTT

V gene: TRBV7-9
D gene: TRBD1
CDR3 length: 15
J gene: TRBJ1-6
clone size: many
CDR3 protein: CASSLGGQGTSPLHF
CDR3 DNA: TGTGCCAGCAGCTTAGGGGGACAGGGAACCTCACCCCTCCACTTT

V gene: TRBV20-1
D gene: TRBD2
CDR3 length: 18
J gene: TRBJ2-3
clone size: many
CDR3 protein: CSLTSGRALWFGTDTQYF
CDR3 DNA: TGCAGTCTTACTAGCGGGAGGGCCCTTTGGTTTGGCACAGATACGCAGTATTTT

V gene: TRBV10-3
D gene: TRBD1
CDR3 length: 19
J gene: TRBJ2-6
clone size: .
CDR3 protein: CAISGGKDRGSSGANVLTF
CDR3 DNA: TGTGCCATCAGTGGGGGTAAGGACAGGGGGTCCTCTGGGGCCAACGTCCTGACTTTC

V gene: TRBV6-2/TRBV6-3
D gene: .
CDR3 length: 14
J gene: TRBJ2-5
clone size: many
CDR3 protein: CASSYSRRKETQYF
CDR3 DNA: TGTGCCAGCAGTTACTCGAGGCGGAAAGAGACCCAGTACTTC

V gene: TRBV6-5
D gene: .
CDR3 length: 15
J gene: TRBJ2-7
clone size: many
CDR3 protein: CASSYNQQGTYEQYF
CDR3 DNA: TGTGCCAGCAGTTACAACCAACAGGGAACCTACGAGCAGTACTTC

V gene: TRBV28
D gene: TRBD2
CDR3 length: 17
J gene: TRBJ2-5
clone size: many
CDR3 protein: CASSSTSGSLQEETQYF
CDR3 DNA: TGTGCCAGCAGCTCTACTAGCGGGAGTCTGCAGGAAGAGACCCAGTACTTC

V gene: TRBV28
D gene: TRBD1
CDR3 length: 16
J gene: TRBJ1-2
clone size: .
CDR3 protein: CASSFSTGGINYGYTF
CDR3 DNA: TGTGCCAGCAGTTTTTCAACAGGGGGCATAAACTATGGCTACACCTTC

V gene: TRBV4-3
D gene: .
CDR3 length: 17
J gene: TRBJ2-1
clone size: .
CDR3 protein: CASSQVVALLSYNEQFF
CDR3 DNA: TGCGCCAGCAGCCAAGTCGTAGCGCTCCTCTCCTACAATGAGCAGTTCTTC

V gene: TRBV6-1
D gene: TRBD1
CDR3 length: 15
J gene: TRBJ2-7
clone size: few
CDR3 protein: CASRLGQWGPYEQYF
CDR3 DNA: TGTGCCAGCAGGCTGGGACAGTGGGGCCCCTACGAGCAGTACTTC